A selection of T cell receptor beta chains follows, all from one sample in a study of cytomegalovirus exposure and HLA in healthy donors. Using immunoSEQ multiplex PCR, the repertoire was profiled, and TCRdb retains in-frame clones only, with some absent. Of roughly 170,000 clones listed, around 75% are singletons. The sample consisted of PBMCs. The receptor source for this set is a female donor in good health and CMV-seronegative. CDR3s include the opening cysteine and the closing phenylalanine or tryptophan. D genes are given only for firm matches. The size entry is marked missing in some rows and otherwise reads once, few, many or a size class.

J gene: TRBJ2-1
clone size: -
V gene: TRBV5-1
D gene: TRBD2
CDR3 protein: CASSSGGSYNEQFF
CDR3 DNA: TGCGCCAGCAGCTCGGGGGGCTCCTACAATGAGCAGTTCTTC

J gene: TRBJ2-1
clone size: -
V gene: TRBV14
D gene: TRBD1
CDR3 protein: CASSPQGEIWVNEQFF
CDR3 DNA: TGTGCCAGCAGCCCACAGGGGGAGATATGGGTCAATGAGCAGTTCTTC

J gene: TRBJ2-5
clone size: -
V gene: TRBV19
D gene: TRBD2
CDR3 protein: CASSLGTSAPWETQYF
CDR3 DNA: TGTGCCAGTAGTCTGGGGACTAGCGCCCCGTGGGAGACCCAGTACTTC

J gene: TRBJ2-2
clone size: -
V gene: TRBV5-1
D gene: -
CDR3 protein: CASSLEGHYTGELFF
CDR3 DNA: TGCGCCAGCAGCTTAGAGGGTCATTACACCGGGGAGCTGTTTTTT

J gene: TRBJ2-4
clone size: few
V gene: TRBV5-1
D gene: TRBD2
CDR3 protein: CASSLASGRAKNIQYF
CDR3 DNA: TGCGCCAGCAGCTTGGCCAGCGGGAGGGCCAAAAACATTCAGTACTTC

J gene: TRBJ2-7
clone size: few
V gene: TRBV7-3
D gene: TRBD2
CDR3 protein: CASSLTPLAGVEQYF
CDR3 DNA: TGTGCCAGCAGCTTAACGCCACTAGCGGGAGTAGAGCAGTACTTC

J gene: TRBJ2-5
clone size: -
V gene: TRBV15
D gene: TRBD2
CDR3 protein: CATSNPPLAGSETQYF
CDR3 DNA: TGTGCCACCAGCAACCCGCCTCTAGCGGGGAGTGAGACCCAGTACTTC

J gene: TRBJ1-1
clone size: -
V gene: TRBV28
D gene: TRBD1
CDR3 protein: CASSIGQGGTEAFF
CDR3 DNA: TGTGCCAGCAGCATAGGACAGGGGGGCACTGAAGCTTTCTTT

J gene: TRBJ1-6
clone size: -
V gene: TRBV9
D gene: -
CDR3 protein: CASSVVAGRSPLHF
CDR3 DNA: TGTGCCAGCAGCGTAGTAGCAGGGCGGTCACCCCTCCACTTT

J gene: TRBJ1-1
clone size: -
V gene: TRBV18
D gene: -
CDR3 protein: CASSRQGTEAFF
CDR3 DNA: TGTGCCAGCTCACGTCAGGGTACTGAAGCTTTCTTT

J gene: TRBJ2-3
clone size: -
V gene: TRBV7-7
D gene: TRBD2
CDR3 protein: CASSLGLARTDTQYF
CDR3 DNA: TGTGCTAGCAGCTTAGGACTAGCCCGCACAGATACGCAGTATTTT

J gene: TRBJ2-1
clone size: -
V gene: TRBV6-5
D gene: -
CDR3 protein: CASSLRGGHFNEQFF
CDR3 DNA: TGTGCCAGCTCCTTGAGGGGGGGCCATTTCAATGAGCAGTTCTTC

J gene: TRBJ2-1
clone size: -
V gene: TRBV7-3
D gene: TRBD2
CDR3 protein: CASSSAGGSYNEQFF
CDR3 DNA: TGTGCCAGCAGCTCTGCGGGGGGGTCCTACAATGAGCAGTTCTTC

J gene: TRBJ1-2
clone size: -
V gene: TRBV4-2
D gene: TRBD1
CDR3 protein: CASSRGTGVDYGYTF
CDR3 DNA: TGTGCCAGCAGCCGAGGGACAGGGGTAGACTATGGCTACACCTTC

J gene: TRBJ2-3
clone size: -
V gene: TRBV6-5
D gene: TRBD2
CDR3 protein: CASSSAASGGGNTQYF
CDR3 DNA: TGTGCCAGCAGTTCCGCAGCTAGCGGGGGGGGAAATACGCAGTATTTT

J gene: TRBJ1-1
clone size: -
V gene: TRBV7-3
D gene: -
CDR3 protein: CASSTARNTEAFF
CDR3 DNA: TGTGCCAGCAGCACCGCCAGGAACACTGAAGCTTTCTTT

J gene: TRBJ1-1
clone size: -
V gene: TRBV7-2
D gene: -
CDR3 protein: CASSLAAGNTEAFF
CDR3 DNA: TGTGCCAGCAGCTTAGCGGCAGGGAACACTGAAGCTTTCTTT

J gene: TRBJ1-4
clone size: -
V gene: TRBV7-2
D gene: TRBD1
CDR3 protein: CASSSQTGDNEKLFF
CDR3 DNA: TGTGCCAGCAGTTCCCAGACAGGGGATAATGAAAAACTGTTTTTT

J gene: TRBJ2-7
clone size: -
V gene: TRBV13
D gene: -
CDR3 protein: CASSLRGGWQDVWGIYEQYF
CDR3 DNA: TGTGCCAGCAGCTTAAGGGGGGGGTGGCAGGACGTTTGGGGCATCTACGAGCAGTACTTC

J gene: TRBJ2-7
clone size: -
V gene: TRBV4-1
D gene: -
CDR3 protein: CASSQGSSREQYF
CDR3 DNA: TGCGCCAGCAGCCAAGGGTCCTCCAGGGAGCAGTACTTC

J gene: TRBJ2-4
clone size: -
V gene: TRBV6-1
D gene: TRBD2
CDR3 protein: CASSEITSGNLAKNIQYF
CDR3 DNA: TGTGCCAGCAGTGAAATCACTAGCGGGAACCTAGCCAAAAACATTCAGTACTTC

J gene: TRBJ1-1
clone size: -
V gene: TRBV30
D gene: -
CDR3 protein: CAWSFVNTEAFF
CDR3 DNA: TGTGCCTGGAGTTTCGTGAACACTGAAGCTTTCTTT

J gene: TRBJ1-3
clone size: -
V gene: TRBV5-1
D gene: -
CDR3 protein: CASSLDGTLGNTIYF
CDR3 DNA: TGCGCCAGCAGCTTGGACGGGACACTTGGAAACACCATATATTTT

J gene: TRBJ2-5
clone size: -
V gene: TRBV19
D gene: -
CDR3 protein: CASSAGVWETQYF
CDR3 DNA: TGTGCCAGTAGTGCCGGGGTGTGGGAGACCCAGTACTTC

J gene: TRBJ2-3
clone size: once
V gene: TRBV6-4
D gene: TRBD2
CDR3 protein: CASRSGGSTDTQYF
CDR3 DNA: TGTGCCAGCCGAAGCGGGGGCTCCACAGATACGCAGTATTTT

J gene: TRBJ1-2
clone size: -
V gene: TRBV19
D gene: TRBD1
CDR3 protein: CASSPSGTGASNYGYTF
CDR3 DNA: TGTGCCAGTAGTCCTTCCGGGACAGGCGCTTCTAACTATGGCTACACCTTC

J gene: TRBJ2-2
clone size: -
V gene: TRBV11-2
D gene: TRBD2
CDR3 protein: CASSLSGGFTGELFF
CDR3 DNA: TGTGCCAGCAGCCTTAGCGGGGGTTTCACCGGGGAGCTGTTTTTT

J gene: TRBJ2-3
clone size: -
V gene: TRBV30
D gene: TRBD2
CDR3 protein: CAWSRLAGGQDTQYF
CDR3 DNA: TGTGCCTGGAGTCGACTAGCGGGCGGACAAGATACGCAGTATTTT

J gene: TRBJ1-4
clone size: -
V gene: TRBV30
D gene: -
CDR3 protein: CAWSLSGVRNEKLFF
CDR3 DNA: TGTGCCTGGAGTCTATCAGGGGTTCGTAATGAAAAACTGTTTTTT